The 17 T cell receptor beta chains reported below all come from one sample, sequenced in a study of blood T cell repertoires in COVID-19. TCRdb's table, derived via immunoSEQ multiplex PCR, lists solely in-frame clones and lacks some. The repertoire consists of roughly 330,000 clones, with 83% occurring once and the leading ten covering around 1.2%. Sequencing was done on a sample of peripheral blood. These receptors all stem from a woman between 50 and 59 years old with acute or convalescent COVID-19.

V is TRBV2 and J is TRBJ2-7; D is possibly TRBD2 (6 bases). Between the trimmed V and J ends, which lost 8 bases and 7 bases, there was a span of 12 bases. The CDR3 spans 11 residues. Per the germline V gene, CDR1 is SNHLY and CDR2 is FYNNEI. Here the CDR3 DNA reads TGTGCCAGCGCCGGTGGGGGGGAGCAGTACTTC. This translates into CASAGGGEQYF.

This CDR3 is CASSQGSGNEQFF. CDR3 coding DNA: TGTGCCAGCAGCCAAGGATCAGGGAATGAGCAGTTCTTC. The genes are TRBV3-1 (or the pseudogene TRBV3-2) and TRBJ2-1; D might be TRBD1 (5 bases). V lost 1 base to trimming and J lost 7 bases, with 8 bases between them. Germline V gene data show CDR1 as LGHDT and CDR2 as YNNKEL (reference sequence). The CDR3 has 13 residues.

This chain links TRBV5-1 with TRBJ2-6; 7 bases map to TRBD1. The germline V gene has CDR1 SGHRS and CDR2 YFSETQ. The CDR3 totals 15 residues. Germline trimming cut 3 bases from V and 1 base from J; bases unmatched to any gene: 1. The CDR3 nucleotides are TGCGCCAGCAGCTCACAGGGGTCTGGGGCCAACGTCCTGACTTTC. As protein: CASSSQGSGANVLTF.

The chain has TRBV3-1 (or the pseudogene TRBV3-2) and TRBJ2-2; 8 bases match TRBD2. The CDR3 loop spans 11 amino acids. CDR1 LGHDT and CDR2 YNNKEL come from the germline V gene (reference sequence). V trimming: 10 bases; J trimming: 6 bases; junction bases outside the gene matches: 1. Written as DNA, the CDR3 is TGTGCCACCGGGGGGGCCGGGGAGCTGTTTTTT. The encoded protein is CATGGAGELFF.

V and J are TRBV6-2 or TRBV6-3 and TRBJ2-1; D remains unclear. This CDR3 is 12 amino acids long. V gave up 3 bases and J gave up 13 bases, with 13 bases separating them. CDR1 is MNHEY and CDR2 is SVGEGT in the germline V gene. DNA for the CDR3: TGTGCCAGCAGTTATCAAGACATGTCCCAGTTCTTC. Encoded protein: CASSYQDMSQFF.

This clone was seen only once. CDR3: CASRDFTGTGANVLTF. The CDR3, as DNA: TGTGCCAGCAGAGACTTTACAGGGACGGGGGCCAACGTCCTGACTTTC. J is TRBJ2-6 and V is TRBV5-4, with a possible D match to TRBD1 (6 bases). Deletions cut 5 bases from V and 4 bases from J, with 16 bases between. The CDR3 has 16 residues. The germline V gene has CDR1 SGHNT and CDR2 YYREEE (reference sequence). Full variable domain (outside the CDR3, taken from reference TRBV5-4 and TRBJ2-6): ETGVTQSPTHLIKTRGQQVTLRCSSQSGHNTVSWYQQALGQGPQFIFQYYREEENGRGNFPPRFSGLQFPNYSSELNVNALELDDSALYLCASRDFTGTGANVLTFGAGSRLTVL.

The chain uses TRBV6-5 and TRBJ1-1, with 8 bases fitting TRBD1. The CDR3 contains 15 residues. Per the germline V gene, CDR1 is MNHEY and CDR2 is SVGAGI. V shed 7 bases and J 1 base; nucleotides not matched to a gene: 8. Here the CDR3 DNA reads TGTGCCAGCATCCATGCCGGGACAGGGAACACTGAAGCTTTCTTT. As protein: CASIHAGTGNTEAFF.

The rearrangement links TRBV7-2 to TRBJ1-1, with a possible D match to TRBD1 (5 bases). This CDR3 is 16 amino acids long. V dropped 5 bases and J dropped 0 bases, with 16 bases sitting between them. CDR1 is SGHTA and CDR2 is FQGNSA in the germline V gene. The chain's CDR3 is CASSPGGGPLNTEAFF. The CDR3 DNA sequence: TGTGCCAGCAGCCCCGGGGGTGGGCCGCTGAACACTGAAGCTTTCTTT.

V is TRBV6-6 and J is TRBJ2-7; TRBD1 matches 11 bases. Trimming at V came to 7 bases and at J to 1 base, leaving 3 bases not matched to a gene. Germline loops: CDR1 MNHNY, CDR2 SVGAGI (reference sequence). This CDR3 contains 14 residues. This chain's CDR3 is CASNGQGASYEQYF. The CDR3 DNA follows: TGTGCCAGCAACGGACAGGGGGCTTCCTACGAGCAGTACTTC.

The chain recombines TRBV4-2 with TRBJ2-3; TRBD2 agrees at 9 bases. Germline V CDR1 and CDR2: LGHNA, YNFKEQ. The ends lost 1 base at V and 3 bases at J; junction bases unmatched: 5. The CDR3 length is 16 residues. The CDR3 sequence: CASSQGTSGGTDTQYF. CDR3 sequence (DNA): TGTGCCAGCAGCCAAGGGACGAGCGGGGGGACAGATACGCAGTATTTT.

CDR3 in amino acids: CASSVEGRGDEQFF. CDR3 coding DNA: TGTGCCAGCAGCGTAGAGGGGAGGGGGGATGAGCAGTTCTTC. The chain joins TRBV9 to TRBJ2-1; possibly TRBD2 for D (7 bases). The CDR3 is 14 amino acids. Germline CDR1 SGDLS, CDR2 YYNGEE. With 0 bases removed from V and 8 bases from J, the gap between germline ends came to 12 bases.

The chain links TRBV12-3 or TRBV12-4 to TRBJ2-1; 11 bases align to TRBD2. The CDR3 extends over 13 amino acids. Trimming took 8 bases from V and 6 from J; bases not matched to a gene: 3. The CDR3 DNA reads as TGTGCCAGCGCGGGACTAGCGGTCAATGAGCAGTTCTTC. This translates into CASAGLAVNEQFF.

V is TRBV2 and J is TRBJ1-3; 8 positions agree with TRBD1. CDR1 is SNHLY and CDR2 is FYNNEI in the germline V gene. The junction had 7 bases not matched to a gene; V was cut back by 6 bases and J by 6 bases. This CDR3 has 14 amino acids. As DNA, the CDR3 is TGTGCCAGCAGCTCGACAGGGGAGACAAACACCATATATTTT. Residues: CASSSTGETNTIYF.

The chain has TRBV14 and TRBJ2-2, with 7 nucleotides matching TRBD1. The CDR3 length is 14 residues. Per the germline V gene, CDR1 is SGHDN and CDR2 is FVKESK. Unmatched junction bases numbered 3, after V lost 4 bases and J lost 4 bases. The CDR3 DNA reads TGTGCCAGCAGCCGCGACAGGGCCACCGGGGAGCTGTTTTTT. Its protein is CASSRDRATGELFF.

This clone appeared a single time. The sample carries other DNA sequences with the same CDR3. The V and J genes are TRBV24-1 and TRBJ1-4; possibly TRBD1 for D (5 bases). The V end was cut by 2 bases, the J end by 8 bases, with 14 bases between. The CDR3 extends over 15 amino acids. CDR1 is KGHDR and CDR2 is SFDVKD in the germline V gene. The CDR3 DNA sequence: TGTGCCACCAGTGATTATTTAGGGGTTTACGAAAAACTGTTTTTT. Translation gives CATSDYLGVYEKLFF.

This clone was seen more than once but under ten times. The chain recombines TRBV4-1 with TRBJ1-1; no firm D call. The germline V gene has CDR1 MGHRA and CDR2 YSYEKL. V was trimmed by 0 bases and J by 1 base, leaving 6 bases between them. The CDR3 runs 14 residues. The CDR3 here is CASSQDGRNTEAFF. In DNA, the CDR3 is TGCGCCAGCAGCCAAGATGGGCGGAACACTGAAGCTTTCTTT.

V gene TRBV10-1 combines with J gene TRBJ2-2, with a possible D match to TRBD1 (6 bases). The CDR3 is 14 residues long. V was trimmed by 6 bases and J by 3 bases, leaving 11 bases between them. CDR1 is WNHNN, CDR2 SYGVQD, per germline (reference sequence). This CDR3 reads CASRGALDTGELFF. The CDR3 DNA reads TGCGCCAGCAGGGGGGCCTTGGACACCGGGGAGCTGTTTTTT.